A selection of T cell receptor beta chains follows, all from one sample in a study of response to subunit inactivated influenza vaccine. TCRdb independently ran MiXCR on the RT-PCR reads; one entry per CDR3 protein. The table lists hundreds of thousands of distinct CDR3 sequences, 13% of them singletons, with around 13% in the top ten. This sample comprised PBMCs from blood, obtained 45 days after vaccination. The source of these receptors is a man aged 50 to 60 who received an inactivated influenza vaccine. CDR3s include the opening cysteine and the closing phenylalanine or tryptophan. D genes are given only for firm matches. Rows may omit the clone size; those that give it use once, few, many or a size class.

d_call: TRBD1
clone_size: -
v_call: TRBV20-1
j_call: TRBJ2-7
cdr3_aa: CSARFDPGQGNEQYF
cdr3_nt: TGCAGTGCTAGATTCGACCCGGGACAGGGGAACGAGCAGTACTTC

d_call: -
clone_size: -
v_call: TRBV7-9
j_call: TRBJ2-3
cdr3_aa: CASGSGSEVGDTQYF
cdr3_nt: TGTGCCAGCGGCTCCGGGTCTGAGGTGGGAGATACGCAGTATTTT

d_call: TRBD1
clone_size: few
v_call: TRBV7-2
j_call: TRBJ1-6
cdr3_aa: CASSSEGTVNSPLHF
cdr3_nt: TGTGCCAGCTCCTCGGAGGGGACAGTGAATTCACCCCTCCACTTT

d_call: -
clone_size: -
v_call: TRBV5-1
j_call: TRBJ2-7
cdr3_aa: CASSLARKAGEQYF
cdr3_nt: TGCGCCAGCAGCTTGGCCCGAAAGGCGGGCGAGCAGTACTTC

d_call: -
clone_size: few
v_call: TRBV7-8
j_call: TRBJ1-1
cdr3_aa: CASSLGSGLKVQNTEAFF
cdr3_nt: TGTGCCAGCAGCTTAGGCTCGGGGTTAAAGGTCCAGAACACTGAAGCTTTCTTT

d_call: -
clone_size: few
v_call: TRBV7-9
j_call: TRBJ2-1
cdr3_aa: CASSGTVSYNEQFF
cdr3_nt: TGTGCCAGCAGCGGGACGGTCTCCTACAATGAGCAGTTCTTC

d_call: -
clone_size: many
v_call: TRBV20-1
j_call: TRBJ1-1
cdr3_aa: CSAPPWTGTEAFF
cdr3_nt: TGCAGTGCTCCCCCCTGGACGGGCACTGAAGCTTTCTTT

d_call: TRBD2
clone_size: few
v_call: TRBV19
j_call: TRBJ2-7
cdr3_aa: CASSRTSGTAYEQYF
cdr3_nt: TGTGCCAGTAGCCGGACTAGCGGGACGGCCTACGAGCAGTACTTC

d_call: -
clone_size: many
v_call: TRBV6-2/TRBV6-3
j_call: TRBJ1-5
cdr3_aa: CASSYSEGYNQPQHF
cdr3_nt: TGTGCCAGCAGTTACTCAGAGGGCTACAATCAGCCCCAGCATTTT

d_call: TRBD1
clone_size: many
v_call: TRBV29-1
j_call: TRBJ2-3
cdr3_aa: CSVELGQGGTDTQYF
cdr3_nt: TGCAGCGTTGAACTCGGTCAGGGGGGCACAGATACGCAGTATTTT

d_call: TRBD1
clone_size: few
v_call: TRBV28
j_call: TRBJ2-7
cdr3_aa: CASSPGQFRSYEQYF
cdr3_nt: TGTGCCAGCAGTCCGGGACAGTTTAGGTCTTACGAGCAGTACTTC

d_call: -
clone_size: many
v_call: TRBV5-1
j_call: TRBJ2-7
cdr3_aa: CASSETGNYEQYF
cdr3_nt: TGCGCCAGCAGCGAAACAGGGAACTACGAGCAGTACTTC

d_call: -
clone_size: few
v_call: TRBV5-1
j_call: TRBJ1-2
cdr3_aa: CASSLDPANYGYTF
cdr3_nt: TGCGCCAGCAGCTTGGATCCAGCCAACTATGGCTACACCTTC

d_call: TRBD1
clone_size: few
v_call: TRBV7-8
j_call: TRBJ2-3
cdr3_aa: CASSLAGQGATDTQYF
cdr3_nt: TGTGCCAGCAGCTTAGCTGGACAGGGGGCCACAGATACGCAGTATTTT

d_call: TRBD1
clone_size: few
v_call: TRBV18
j_call: TRBJ2-3
cdr3_aa: CASSPPTGTATDTQYF
cdr3_nt: TGTGCCAGCTCACCACCTACCGGGACAGCCACAGATACGCAGTATTTT

d_call: -
clone_size: many
v_call: TRBV4-1
j_call: TRBJ1-2
cdr3_aa: CASSQELTGYGYTF
cdr3_nt: TGCGCCAGCAGCCAAGAATTGACGGGCTATGGCTACACCTTC

d_call: -
clone_size: many
v_call: TRBV5-1
j_call: TRBJ1-1
cdr3_aa: CASSRALGNTEAFF
cdr3_nt: TGCGCCAGCAGCCGAGCCTTAGGAAACACTGAAGCTTTCTTT

d_call: TRBD2
clone_size: few
v_call: TRBV24-1
j_call: TRBJ2-1
cdr3_aa: CATSDLSGSSPNEQFF
cdr3_nt: TGTGCCACCAGTGATCTTAGCGGGAGCTCCCCCAATGAGCAGTTCTTC

d_call: -
clone_size: many
v_call: TRBV7-2
j_call: TRBJ2-7
cdr3_aa: CASSLLEDGEQYF
cdr3_nt: TGTGCCAGCAGCTTACTCGAGGACGGCGAGCAGTACTTC

d_call: -
clone_size: few
v_call: TRBV24-1
j_call: TRBJ2-3
cdr3_aa: CATSDSTLVTDTQYF
cdr3_nt: TGTGCCACCAGTGATTCTACACTAGTTACAGATACGCAGTATTTT

d_call: -
clone_size: -
v_call: TRBV11-2
j_call: TRBJ2-3
cdr3_aa: CASSLMGKGTDTQYF
cdr3_nt: TGTGCCAGCAGCTTAATGGGGAAGGGCACAGATACGCAGTATTTT

d_call: -
clone_size: -
v_call: TRBV7-9
j_call: TRBJ2-3
cdr3_aa: CASSGEDNLGTDTQYF
cdr3_nt: TGTGCCAGCAGCGGAGAGGACAATCTTGGCACAGATACGCAGTATTTT

d_call: -
clone_size: few
v_call: TRBV7-8
j_call: TRBJ2-3
cdr3_aa: CASSAPRNTDTQYF
cdr3_nt: TGTGCCAGCAGCGCCCCTAGGAACACAGATACGCAGTATTTT

d_call: TRBD1
clone_size: few
v_call: TRBV2
j_call: TRBJ1-4
cdr3_aa: CASTRQGTNEKLFF
cdr3_nt: TGTGCCAGCACTAGACAGGGGACTAATGAAAAACTGTTTTTT

d_call: TRBD1
clone_size: few
v_call: TRBV6-5
j_call: TRBJ2-5
cdr3_aa: CASSSGQRWETQYF
cdr3_nt: TGTGCCAGCAGTTCGGGACAGAGGTGGGAGACCCAGTACTTC

d_call: -
clone_size: few
v_call: TRBV20-1
j_call: TRBJ1-2
cdr3_aa: CSARVEGHFKTNGYTF
cdr3_nt: TGCAGTGCTAGAGTGGAGGGACACTTTAAGACCAATGGCTACACCTTC

d_call: -
clone_size: few
v_call: TRBV24-1
j_call: TRBJ1-2
cdr3_aa: CATSGSGTSNYGYTF
cdr3_nt: TGTGCCACCAGTGGCTCCGGGACTTCAAACTATGGCTACACCTTC

d_call: -
clone_size: few
v_call: TRBV4-3
j_call: TRBJ2-1
cdr3_aa: CASSQDLPRGAGNEQFF
cdr3_nt: TGCGCCAGCAGCCAAGACCTCCCTAGGGGGGCGGGGAATGAGCAGTTCTTC

d_call: -
clone_size: -
v_call: TRBV11-2
j_call: TRBJ2-7
cdr3_aa: CASSSLGGRAYEQYF
cdr3_nt: TGTGCCAGCAGCTCTCTCGGGGGCAGGGCCTACGAGCAGTACTTC

d_call: -
clone_size: few
v_call: TRBV28
j_call: TRBJ2-7
cdr3_aa: CASRSIEHGSSYEQYF
cdr3_nt: TGTGCCAGCAGGTCAATAGAACATGGGAGCTCCTACGAGCAGTACTTC

d_call: TRBD1
clone_size: many
v_call: TRBV5-1
j_call: TRBJ2-7
cdr3_aa: CASSLGDRAYEQYF
cdr3_nt: TGCGCCAGCAGCTTGGGAGACAGGGCCTACGAGCAGTACTTC

d_call: TRBD1
clone_size: few
v_call: TRBV5-5
j_call: TRBJ2-1
cdr3_aa: CASSGGQGPLASYNEQFF
cdr3_nt: TGTGCCAGCAGCGGGGGACAGGGGCCCCTTGCCTCCTACAATGAGCAGTTCTTC